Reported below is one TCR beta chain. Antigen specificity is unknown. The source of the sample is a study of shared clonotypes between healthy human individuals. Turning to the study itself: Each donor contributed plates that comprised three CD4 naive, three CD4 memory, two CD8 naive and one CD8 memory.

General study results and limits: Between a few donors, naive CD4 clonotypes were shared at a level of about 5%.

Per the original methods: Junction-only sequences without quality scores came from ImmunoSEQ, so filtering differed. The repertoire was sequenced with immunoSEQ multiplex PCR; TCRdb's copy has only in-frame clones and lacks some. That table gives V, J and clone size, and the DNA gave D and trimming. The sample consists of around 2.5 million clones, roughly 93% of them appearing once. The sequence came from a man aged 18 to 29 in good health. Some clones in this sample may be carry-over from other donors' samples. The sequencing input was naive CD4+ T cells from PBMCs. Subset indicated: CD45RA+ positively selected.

This CDR3 is CASSHPTGGLGEQYF. The CDR3 bases are TGCGCCAGCAGCCATCCGACAGGGGGCTTGGGCGAGCAGTACTTC. V and J are TRBV5-1 and TRBJ2-7, with 10 nucleotides matching TRBD1. The junction had 10 bases not matched to a gene; V was cut back by 4 bases and J by 6 bases. The germline CDR1 and CDR2 sequences are SGHRS and YFSETQ. CDR3 size: 15 residues. Together with reference TRBV5-1 and TRBJ2-7, the CDR3 gives the full variable domain: KAGVTQTPRYLIKTRGQQVTLSCSPISGHRSVSWYQQTPGQGLQFLFEYFSETQRNKGNFPGRFSGRQFSNSRSEMNVSTLELGDSALYLCASSHPTGGLGEQYFGPGTRLTVT.